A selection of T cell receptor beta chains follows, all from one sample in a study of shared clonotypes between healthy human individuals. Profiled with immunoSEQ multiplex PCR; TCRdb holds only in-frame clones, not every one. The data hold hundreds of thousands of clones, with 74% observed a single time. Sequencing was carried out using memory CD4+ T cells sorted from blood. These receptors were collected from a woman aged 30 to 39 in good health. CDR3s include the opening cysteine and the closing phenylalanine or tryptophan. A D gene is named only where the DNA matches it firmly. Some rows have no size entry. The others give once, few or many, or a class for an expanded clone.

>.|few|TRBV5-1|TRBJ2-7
CASRATRSSYEQYF
TGCGCCAGCAGGGCGACGAGGAGCTCCTACGAGCAGTACTTC
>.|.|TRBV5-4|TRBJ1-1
CASSLLAGETEAFF
TGTGCCAGCAGCTTGTTAGCAGGGGAGACTGAAGCTTTCTTT
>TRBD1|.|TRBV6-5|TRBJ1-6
CASSTTGTGVSPLHF
TGTGCCAGCAGCACCACCGGGACAGGGGTATCACCCCTCCACTTT
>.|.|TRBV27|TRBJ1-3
CASARDGYSGNTIYF
TGTGCCAGCGCAAGGGACGGCTACTCTGGAAACACCATATATTTT
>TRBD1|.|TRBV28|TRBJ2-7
CASSVPGQGWLGNYEQYF
TGTGCCAGCAGTGTACCGGGACAGGGGTGGCTAGGGAACTACGAGCAGTACTTC
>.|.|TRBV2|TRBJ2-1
CASDDGSSYNEQFF
TGTGCCAGCGACGACGGTTCCTCCTACAATGAGCAGTTCTTC
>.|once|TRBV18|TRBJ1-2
CASSPRTDSNYGYTF
TGTGCCAGCTCACCCCGGACGGATTCTAACTATGGCTACACCTTC
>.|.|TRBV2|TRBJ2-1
CASFVSGPYNEQFF
TGTGCCAGCTTTGTTAGCGGTCCCTACAATGAGCAGTTCTTC
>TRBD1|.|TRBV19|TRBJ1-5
CASSTNDRGNSNQPQHF
TGTGCCAGTAGTACAAACGACAGGGGAAATAGCAATCAGCCCCAGCATTTT
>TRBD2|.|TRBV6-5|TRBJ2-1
CASSSRTSGAYNEQFF
TGTGCCAGCAGTTCCCGGACTAGCGGCGCTTACAATGAGCAGTTCTTC
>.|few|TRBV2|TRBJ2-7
CASAPGASYEQYF
TGTGCCAGCGCCCCAGGAGCTTCCTACGAGCAGTACTTC
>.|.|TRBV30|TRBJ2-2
CAWSVHGLNTGELFF
TGTGCCTGGAGTGTACACGGCTTAAACACCGGGGAGCTGTTTTTT
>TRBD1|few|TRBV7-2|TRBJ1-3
CASSWDRGNTIYF
TGTGCCAGCAGTTGGGACAGGGGGAACACCATATATTTT
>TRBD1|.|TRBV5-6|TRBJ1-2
CASILRGRERNGYTF
TGTGCCAGCATCCTTAGGGGGCGCGAGAGGAATGGCTACACCTTC
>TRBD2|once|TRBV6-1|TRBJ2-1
CASRFTSGSRNEQFF
TGTGCCAGCAGATTTACTAGCGGGAGTAGGAATGAGCAGTTCTTC
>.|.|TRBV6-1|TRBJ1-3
CASSNGATGNTIYF
TGTGCCAGCAGTAATGGGGCTACGGGAAACACCATATATTTT
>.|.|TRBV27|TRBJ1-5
CASSPAGGRLGAQHF
TGTGCCAGCAGCCCCGCGGGGGGGCGGTTGGGGGCCCAGCATTTT
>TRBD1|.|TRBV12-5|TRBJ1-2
CASGLGIQGAGGYTF
TGTGCTAGTGGTTTGGGCATACAGGGGGCAGGTGGCTACACCTTC
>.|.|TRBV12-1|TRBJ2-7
CAIRYAWLAGHFYEQYF
TGTGCCATCCGCTATGCGTGGCTAGCGGGACACTTCTACGAGCAGTACTTC
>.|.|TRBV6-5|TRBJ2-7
CASSFGLINSYEQYF
TGTGCCAGCAGCTTCGGACTGATCAACTCCTACGAGCAGTACTTC
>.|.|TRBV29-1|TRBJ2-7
CSVRPAATYEQYF
TGCAGCGTGAGGCCGGCAGCGACCTACGAGCAGTACTTC
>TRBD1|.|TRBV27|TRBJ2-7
CASSHADRASYEQYF
TGTGCCAGCAGTCACGCGGACAGGGCCTCCTACGAGCAGTACTTC
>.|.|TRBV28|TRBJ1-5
CASSLGTTAQPQHF
TGTGCCAGCAGTTTAGGGACAACTGCTCAGCCCCAGCATTTT
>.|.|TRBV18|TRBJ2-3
CASSPQNSYTDTQYF
TGTGCCAGCTCACCACAGAACTCTTACACAGATACGCAGTATTTT
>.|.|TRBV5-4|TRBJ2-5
CASSPPSPQETQYF
TGTGCCAGCAGCCCGCCTAGCCCACAAGAGACCCAGTACTTC
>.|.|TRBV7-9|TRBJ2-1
CASSFPGERYNEQFF
TGTGCCAGCAGCTTTCCGGGCGAACGGTACAATGAGCAGTTCTTC
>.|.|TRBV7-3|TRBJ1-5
CASSPTGDQPQHF
TGTGCCAGCAGCCCAACAGGCGATCAGCCCCAGCATTTT
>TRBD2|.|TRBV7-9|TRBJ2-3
CASSGGSSGRNTQYF
TGTGCCAGCAGCGGTGGGAGTAGCGGGAGAAATACGCAGTATTTT
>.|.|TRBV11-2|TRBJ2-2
CASSPKGASGSGELFF
TGTGCCAGCAGCCCGAAGGGGGCTAGCGGTAGCGGGGAGCTGTTTTTT
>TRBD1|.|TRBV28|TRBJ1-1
CASSSQTGRITEAFF
TGTGCCAGCAGTTCCCAGACAGGGCGAATCACTGAAGCTTTCTTT
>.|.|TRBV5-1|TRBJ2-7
CASSPGRTLYEQYF
TGCGCCAGCAGCCCGGGACGAACCCTCTACGAGCAGTACTTC
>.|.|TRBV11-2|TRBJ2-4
CASSLGVTLAKNIQYF
TGTGCCAGCAGCTTAGGTGTTACGCTAGCCAAAAACATTCAGTACTTC
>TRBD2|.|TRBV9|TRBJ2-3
CASSVVSAGETQYF
TGTGCCAGCAGCGTAGTCTCGGCGGGAGAGACGCAGTATTTT
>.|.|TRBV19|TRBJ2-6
CASSEGVGANVLTF
TGTGCCAGTAGTGAGGGGGTTGGGGCCAACGTCCTGACTTTC
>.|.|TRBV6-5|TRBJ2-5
CASSYSKGGQETQYF
TGTGCCAGCAGTTACTCGAAGGGGGGCCAAGAGACCCAGTACTTC
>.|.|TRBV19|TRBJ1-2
CASYTRDTEYRGYTF
TGTGCCAGTTATACCCGGGACACGGAATATCGTGGCTACACCTTC
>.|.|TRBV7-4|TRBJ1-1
CASSLGPGCTEAFF
TGTGCCAGCAGCTTAGGTCCGGGGTGCACTGAAGCTTTCTTT
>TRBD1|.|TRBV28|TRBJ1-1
CASSLQGADTEAFF
TGTGCCAGCAGTTTACAGGGGGCTGACACTGAAGCTTTCTTT
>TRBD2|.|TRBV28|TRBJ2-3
CASSSVGRGTDTQYF
TGTGCCAGCAGTTCAGTGGGGAGGGGCACAGATACGCAGTATTTT
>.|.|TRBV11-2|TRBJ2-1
CASSPDSGYYNEQFF
TGTGCCAGCAGCCCTGACAGCGGGTATTACAATGAGCAGTTCTTC
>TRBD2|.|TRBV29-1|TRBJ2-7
CSVVEDGRSSYEQYF
TGCAGCGTTGTAGAGGACGGGAGGAGCTCCTACGAGCAGTACTTC
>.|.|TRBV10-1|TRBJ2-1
CASSSTGNEQFF
TGCGCCAGCAGTTCAACGGGTAATGAGCAGTTCTTC
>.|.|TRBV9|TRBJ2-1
CASSARGAYNEQFF
TGTGCCAGCAGCGCCCGAGGGGCCTACAATGAGCAGTTCTTC
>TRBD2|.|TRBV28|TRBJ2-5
CASRGVSGAVTQYF
TGTGCCAGCCGGGGGGTTTCTGGTGCGGTTACCCAGTACTTC
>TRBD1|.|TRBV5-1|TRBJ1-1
CASSLTTGVGNTEAFF
TGCGCCAGCAGCTTGACAACAGGGGTCGGGAACACTGAAGCTTTCTTT
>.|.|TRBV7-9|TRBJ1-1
CASSLLDRNTEAFF
TGTGCCAGCAGCCTTCTCGACAGGAACACTGAAGCTTTCTTT
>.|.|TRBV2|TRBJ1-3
CASSAQLAFSGNTIYF
TGTGCCAGCAGTGCCCAGCTTGCGTTCTCTGGAAACACCATATATTTT
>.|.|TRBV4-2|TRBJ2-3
CASSQDYIGRLDTQYF
TGTGCCAGCAGCCAAGACTATATTGGCAGGCTGGATACGCAGTATTTT
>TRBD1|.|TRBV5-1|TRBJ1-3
CATPRRQGMRSGNTIYF
TGCGCCACCCCCAGAAGACAGGGGATGAGATCTGGAAACACCATATATTTT
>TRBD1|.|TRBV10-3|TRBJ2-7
CAIGTVGDEQYF
TGTGCCATCGGGACAGTCGGAGACGAGCAGTACTTC
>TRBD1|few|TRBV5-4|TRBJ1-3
CASSLAGTDTIYF
TGTGCCAGCAGCTTGGCAGGGACAGACACCATATATTTT